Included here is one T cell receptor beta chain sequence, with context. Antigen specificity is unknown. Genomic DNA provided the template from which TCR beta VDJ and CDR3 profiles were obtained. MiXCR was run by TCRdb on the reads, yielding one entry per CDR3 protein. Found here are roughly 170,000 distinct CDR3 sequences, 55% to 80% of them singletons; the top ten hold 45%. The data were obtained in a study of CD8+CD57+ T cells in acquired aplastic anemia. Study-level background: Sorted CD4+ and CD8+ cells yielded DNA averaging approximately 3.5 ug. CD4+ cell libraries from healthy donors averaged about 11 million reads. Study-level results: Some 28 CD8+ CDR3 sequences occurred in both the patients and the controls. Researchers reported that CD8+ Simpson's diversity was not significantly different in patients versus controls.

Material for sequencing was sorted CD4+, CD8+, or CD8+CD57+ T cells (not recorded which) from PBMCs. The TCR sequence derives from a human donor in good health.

CDR3 sequence reads: CASSLAGVGTYEQYF. The CDR3, as DNA: TGTGCCAGCAGCTTAGCAGGGGTCGGGACCTACGAGCAGTACTTC. The rearrangement links TRBV7-2 to TRBJ2-7; either TRBD1 or TRBD2 may fit D (5 bases each). CDR3 length equals 15 residues. The V end lost 0 bases, the J end lost 2 bases, and 11 bases lay between the germline ends. CDR1 and CDR2 from the germline V gene are SGHTA and FQGNSA.